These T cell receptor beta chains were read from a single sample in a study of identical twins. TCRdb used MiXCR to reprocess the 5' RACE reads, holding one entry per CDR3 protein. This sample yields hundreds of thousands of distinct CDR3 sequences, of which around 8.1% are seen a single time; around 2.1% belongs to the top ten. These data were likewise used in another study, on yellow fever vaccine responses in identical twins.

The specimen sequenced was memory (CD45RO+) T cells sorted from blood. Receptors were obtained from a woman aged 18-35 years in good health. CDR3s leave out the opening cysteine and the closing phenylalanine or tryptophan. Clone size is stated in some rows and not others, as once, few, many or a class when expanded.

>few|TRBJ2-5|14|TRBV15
ATSRGGKGDLETQY
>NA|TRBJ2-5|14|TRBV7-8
ASCVLGGRAGETQY
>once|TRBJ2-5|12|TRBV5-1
ASSIRVWMETQY
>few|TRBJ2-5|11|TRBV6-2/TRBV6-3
AAGGREQETQY
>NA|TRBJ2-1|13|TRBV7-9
ASSSRLAGNNEQF
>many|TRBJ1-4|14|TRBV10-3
AISVLAAATNEKLF
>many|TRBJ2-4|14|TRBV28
ASTLQGLWAKNIQY
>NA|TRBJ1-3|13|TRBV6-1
ASSDPGRRENTIY
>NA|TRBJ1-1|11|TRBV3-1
ASSPRKGTEAF
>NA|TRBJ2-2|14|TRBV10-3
AISADLAVNTGELF
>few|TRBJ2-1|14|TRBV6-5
ASSYSLAGGNNEQF
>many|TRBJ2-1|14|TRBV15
ATSRDSVPTYNEQF
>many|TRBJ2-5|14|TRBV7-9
ASSAMDRGLGETQY
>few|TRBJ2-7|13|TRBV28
ASRSPGTGDYEQY
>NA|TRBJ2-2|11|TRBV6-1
ASRQGFPGELF
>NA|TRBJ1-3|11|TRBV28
ASSPVAGNTIY
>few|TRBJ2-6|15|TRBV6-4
ASSDSTRGVGANVLT
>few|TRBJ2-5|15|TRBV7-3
ASSLGLAGGLQETQY
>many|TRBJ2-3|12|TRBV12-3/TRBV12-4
ASSLGGDSDTQY
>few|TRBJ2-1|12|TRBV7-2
ASTGGSLRNEQF
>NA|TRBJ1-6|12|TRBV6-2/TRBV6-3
ASSSDRGNSPLH
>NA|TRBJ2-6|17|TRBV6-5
ASSYSGQGLSSGANVLT
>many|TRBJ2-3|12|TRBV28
ASSFGGTADTQY
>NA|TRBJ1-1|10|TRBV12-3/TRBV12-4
ASSLAPGAPF
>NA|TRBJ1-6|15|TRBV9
ASSVVGGFDPGSPLH
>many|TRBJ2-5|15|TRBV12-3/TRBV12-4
ASSLESFRVEGETQY
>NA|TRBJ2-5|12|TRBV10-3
AISDLGPPGPQY
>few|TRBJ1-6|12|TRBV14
ASSPQGVYSPLH
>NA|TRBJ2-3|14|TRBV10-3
AIHSPAGGLTDTQY
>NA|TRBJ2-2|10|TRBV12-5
ASGGDTGELF
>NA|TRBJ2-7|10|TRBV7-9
ASRGSSYEQY
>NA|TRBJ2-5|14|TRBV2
ASSESISGTGRTQY
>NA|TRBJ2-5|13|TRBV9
ASSVGLTPQETQY
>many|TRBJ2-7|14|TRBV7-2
ASSLAASATSYEQY
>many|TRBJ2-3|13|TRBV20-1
SVGTTSGRTDTQY
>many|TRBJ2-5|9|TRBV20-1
SATSKETQY
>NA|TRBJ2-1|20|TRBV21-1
ASSKPQGSKGLAGEWDNEQF
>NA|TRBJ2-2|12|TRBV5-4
ASSVTGSHGELF
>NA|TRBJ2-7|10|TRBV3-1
ASSQASYEQY
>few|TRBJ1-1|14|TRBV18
ASSPQGQAMNTEAF
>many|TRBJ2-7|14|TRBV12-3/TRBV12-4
ASSDARRQTSYEQY
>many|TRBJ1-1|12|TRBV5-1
ASSLGSQNTEAF
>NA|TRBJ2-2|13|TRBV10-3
AISSGQANTGALF
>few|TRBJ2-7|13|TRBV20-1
SARDFRSYFYEQY
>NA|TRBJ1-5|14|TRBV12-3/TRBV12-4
ASSPGGQGSNQPQH
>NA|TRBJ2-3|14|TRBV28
ASSSQGRGGTDTQY
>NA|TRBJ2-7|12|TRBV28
ASKAGGTGPEQY
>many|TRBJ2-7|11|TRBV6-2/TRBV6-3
ASSLGRSYEQY
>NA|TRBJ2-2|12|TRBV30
AWSRAGGNGELF
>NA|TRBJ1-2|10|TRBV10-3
AISPGLVCCT
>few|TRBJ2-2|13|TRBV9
ASSVLSLATGELF
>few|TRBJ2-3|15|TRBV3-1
ASSQDPSGGNGDTQY
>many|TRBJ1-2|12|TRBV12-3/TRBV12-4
ASSKSQGYYGYT
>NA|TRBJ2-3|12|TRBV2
ASRGLAVTDTQY
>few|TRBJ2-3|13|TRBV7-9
ASSLGLAGPDTQY